This T cell receptor beta chain emerged from a study of cytomegalovirus exposure and HLA in healthy donors (dated by TCRdb to 2017 to 2019). General notes on the study: According to a later analysis, one platform produced both the approximately 110 validation repertoires and the 666 repertoires of the first cohort. To predict cytomegalovirus infection status, the study combined high-throughput TCR immunosequencing, statistical association of individual TCRs with disease status, and machine learning. Along with the approximately 670-subject first cohort, a separate validation cohort of over a hundred different subjects was used. The study was designed to test whether signatures of past pathogen exposure could be identified by cataloging public T cell receptors.

In the case of this clone: Its antigen is currently not known. No much larger clone is present one base from it, and per-base qualities are unavailable.

Summary of the overall study and its limitations: In vitro tests confirmed that a few of the cytomegalovirus-associated TCR beta chains recognize cytomegalovirus antigens. The classifier was reported to diagnose cytomegalovirus status with high specificity and sensitivity in both the original and validation cohorts. The authors suggested that the approach could potentially be generalized to other disease states and immunological phenotypes. The validation cohort had no HLA typing available for a later analysis, so co-occurrence within that cohort was assessed over all 130 or so repertoires. In the study, approximately 160 TCR beta chains were listed as associated with cytomegalovirus. While some public TCRs were present in many individuals, most TCR sequences turned up only very rarely across donors. Subsequent analysis determined that TCRs grouped into clusters in the first cohort also showed a tendency toward co-occurrence across the roughly 110 validation repertoires, and 94% of cluster scores exceeded 0.

The donors were included in the validation cohort of some 120 subjects, a group kept apart from the roughly 700-subject first cohort. V and J are truncated by 2 bases and 7 bases respectively, leaving an intervening sequence of 16 bases. The CDR3 goes from the cysteine to the phenylalanine over 15 residues. Left in the record is the CDR3 DNA by itself, 45 bases read in frame from the first base. CDR1 and CDR2 were assigned from the germline V gene (reference sequence) as SGHNT and YYREEE. The method was the immunoSEQ multiplex PCR assay. In the authors' own workflow: A statistical classification framework was built to diagnose cytomegalovirus status from the catalog of TCR beta chain sequences. TCRdb retrieved this table from immuneACCESS and kept in-frame rearrangements only. Not all clones are present; in checked studies, unresolved V genes account for under half, and no reason is known for the remainder. That table furnishes V, J and clone size, whereas the DNA furnished D and trimming. This sample comprises approximately 210,000 clones, almost 90% of them detected only once. The top ten clonotypes cover 2.9% of the sample.

Recombination joined TRBV5-4 with TRBJ2-1; TRBD2 is possibly the D segment (6 matching bases). The specimen was PBMCs. The TCR originated in a woman aged 18-29 years in good health and CMV-seronegative. The nucleotide sequence is TGTGCCAGCAGCTTTCCGGGACTCCGTGATAATGAGCAGTTCTTC. Its protein product is CASSFPGLRDNEQFF.